One sample yielded the 21 T cell receptor beta chains listed below, sequenced in a study of blood T cell repertoires in COVID-19. Generated by immunoSEQ multiplex PCR, the TCRdb table keeps only in-frame clones and is missing some. The data hold 300,000 or so clones, with 85% to 90% observed a single time. Sequenced input: peripheral blood. These receptors were collected from a woman aged 40 to 49 with acute or convalescent COVID-19.

The rearrangement uses TRBV6-6 and TRBJ2-2, with 13 bases matching TRBD2. The length of the CDR3 is 15 residues. Trimming removed 6 bases from V and 10 bases from J; junction bases left unmatched: 8. CDR1 MNHNY and CDR2 SVGAGI come from the germline V gene (reference sequence). The CDR3 protein is CASSLTSGGTEELFF. The CDR3 nucleotides read TGTGCCAGCAGCTTGACTAGCGGGGGGACAGAGGAGCTGTTTTTT.

The chain employs TRBV6-5 and TRBJ1-2, with unresolved D. V was shortened by 4 bases and J by 8 bases, with 11 bases between the two germline ends. CDR1 is MNHEY, CDR2 SVGAGI, per germline. The CDR3 covers 12 residues. The CDR3 DNA reads as TGTGCCAGCAGTTCCCCGGTGGGCGGCTACACCTTC. It codes for CASSSPVGGYTF.

The chain uses TRBV6-6 and TRBJ1-2; a possible D gene is TRBD1 (5 bases). Germline V lookup: CDR1 MNHNY, CDR2 SVGAGI (reference sequence). CDR3 length: 16 amino acids. V was clipped by 2 bases and J by 4 bases, with 17 bases between them. As DNA, the CDR3 is TGTGCCAGCAGTTACCGGGGGTTCGGCGGGAGCTATGGCTACACCTTC. It specifies CASSYRGFGGSYGYTF.

The chain links TRBV24-1 to TRBJ2-2, with D tentatively TRBD1 (5 bases). The CDR3 contains 19 residues. Germline lookup yields CDR1 KGHDR and CDR2 SFDVKD. The V end lost 4 bases, the J end lost 1 base, and 21 bases lay between the germline ends. The CDR3 loop is CATSDRPYSIDRNTGELFF. DNA for the CDR3: TGTGCCACCAGTGACCGACCCTACTCCATTGACAGGAACACCGGGGAGCTGTTTTTT.

The chain employs TRBV7-3 and TRBJ1-1, with D uncertain. The germline CDR1 and CDR2 sequences are SGHTA and FQGTGA. V was trimmed by 0 bases and J by 0 bases, leaving 20 bases between them. The length of the CDR3 is 19 residues. In DNA, the CDR3 is TGTGCCAGCAGCTTAACGCCACAGAGTACGACAAACATGAACACTGAAGCTTTCTTT. Protein sequence: CASSLTPQSTTNMNTEAFF. Variable domain in full (rest from reference TRBV7-3 and TRBJ1-1): GAGVSQTPSNKVTEKGKYVELRCDPISGHTALYWYRQSLGQGPEFLIYFQGTGAADDSGLPNDRFFAVRPEGSVSTLKIQRTERGDSAVYLCASSLTPQSTTNMNTEAFFGQGTRLTVV.

This chain's CDR3 is CASSLGPGGRNNEQFF. CDR3 DNA sequence: TGTGCCAGCAGCTTAGGGCCGGGGGGACGGAACAATGAGCAGTTCTTC. V gene TRBV7-8 combines with J gene TRBJ2-1; 7 nucleotides match TRBD2. The germline gives CDR1 SGHVS, CDR2 FQNEAQ. The CDR3 contains 16 residues. The trim removed 1 base at V and 5 bases at J, leaving 8 bases unmatched.

The V gene is TRBV5-1, the J gene TRBJ1-6, with D uncertain. Between the trimmed V and J ends, which lost 0 bases and 10 bases, there was a span of 14 bases. The length of the CDR3 is 15 residues. Per germline, CDR1 SGHRS and CDR2 YFSETQ. Here the CDR3 DNA reads TGCGCCAGCAGCTTGGGTCCTGGAGGAGCGTCACCCCTCCACTTT. Translating gives CASSLGPGGASPLHF.

With respect to this clone: Within the sample, other DNA sequences also encode this same CDR3. The V call is TRBV5-1, the J call TRBJ1-1; 7 nucleotides match TRBD1. J gave up 5 bases and V 0 bases, and 4 bases lay outside the gene matches. The germline V gene encodes CDR1 SGHRS and CDR2 YFSETQ. This CDR3 has 14 amino acids. CDR3 in amino acids: CASSLAGGGTEAFF. The CDR3 DNA reads TGCGCCAGCAGCTTGGCAGGGGGAGGAACTGAAGCTTTCTTT.

In its sample, this clone was seen a few times. The rearrangement joins TRBV10-3 to TRBJ2-2; the match to TRBD2 covers 11 bases. CDR1 and CDR2 from the germline V gene are ENHRY and SYGVKD. V lost 5 bases and J lost 2; bases outside the gene matches: 10. The CDR3 is 18 residues long. CDR3 nucleotide sequence: TGTGCCATCAGTCATACCCTAGCGGGGGGCTCCAACACCGGGGAGCTGTTTTTT. It codes for CAISHTLAGGSNTGELFF.

The chain uses TRBV6-5 and TRBJ1-2, with D perhaps matching TRBD1 (6 bases). CDR3 length equals 15 residues. Germline V lookup: CDR1 MNHEY, CDR2 SVGAGI. V lost 2 bases, J lost 9 bases, and 19 bases lay in between. CDR3 amino acids: CASSYKTGSPGSYTF. The CDR3 DNA follows: TGTGCCAGCAGTTACAAGACAGGTTCACCCGGGAGCTACACCTTC.

This chain links TRBV5-5 with TRBJ1-1; TRBD1 matches at 7 bases. Trimming at V came to 4 bases and at J to 4 bases, leaving 10 bases not matched to a gene. The CDR3 runs to 15 residues. CDR1 and CDR2 from the germline V gene are SGHKS and YYEKEE (reference sequence). Here the CDR3 reads CASSPRQGTGTEAFF. The DNA of the CDR3 is TGTGCCAGCAGCCCGAGACAGGGTACTGGCACTGAAGCTTTCTTT.

The chain carries TRBV24-1 and TRBJ2-2; no clear D gene. Per the germline V gene, CDR1 is KGHDR and CDR2 is SFDVKD. The CDR3 spans 14 residues. The V end lost 5 bases, the J end lost 0 bases, and 6 bases lay between the germline ends. In nucleotides, the CDR3 is TGTGCCACCAGTGCCCAGGCGAACACCGGGGAGCTGTTTTTT. This gives the protein CATSAQANTGELFF.

The chain employs TRBV27 and TRBJ1-1; TRBD1 agrees at 9 bases. The germline CDR1 and CDR2 sequences are MNHEY and SMNVEV (reference sequence). V lost 11 bases, J lost 3 bases, and 10 bases stayed unmatched. The CDR3 extends over 14 amino acids. CDR3 residues: CASNAQGADTEAFF. The CDR3 nucleotides are TGTGCCTCCAACGCACAGGGGGCTGACACTGAAGCTTTCTTT.

V usage is TRBV6-5 and J usage is TRBJ1-1; D call uncertain. Deletions cut 8 bases from V and 3 bases from J, with 7 bases between. The CDR3 totals 11 residues. Germline CDR1 and CDR2: MNHEY and SVGAGI. The CDR3 DNA is TGTGCCAGCTCCAGTTACACTGAAGCTTTCTTT. This encodes CASSSYTEAFF.

This chain connects TRBV14 to TRBJ1-3; the D gene is possibly TRBD1 (6 bases). Germline V gives CDR1 SGHDN, CDR2 FVKESK. The CDR3 loop spans 17 amino acids. V was trimmed by 4 bases and J by 8 bases, leaving 24 bases between them. The CDR3 bases are TGTGCCAGCAGCCCACACTCCGGGGCTGGGGGCCACGACACCATATATTTT. Protein: CASSPHSGAGGHDTIYF.

The V gene is TRBV27, the J gene TRBJ2-7; possible D gene TRBD2, 6 bases. Germline lookup yields CDR1 MNHEY and CDR2 SMNVEV (reference sequence). The germline V and J ends were trimmed by 10 bases and 0 bases, with 16 bases remaining between them. This CDR3 spans 14 amino acids. The CDR3 nucleotides read TGTGCCACTAAACCGGGACTCCACTCCTACGAGCAGTACGTC. Protein sequence: CATKPGLHSYEQYV.

The chain couples TRBV5-1 to TRBJ1-2, with D maybe TRBD1 (5 bases). Germline lookup yields CDR1 SGHRS and CDR2 YFSETQ. Trimming removed 0 bases from V and 13 bases from J, with 13 bases in between. There are 12 residues in the CDR3. Written as DNA, the CDR3 is TGCGCCAGCAGCTTGGGACAGTCCTTCGTCACCTTC. It codes for CASSLGQSFVTF.

This chain connects TRBV11-3 to TRBJ1-6, with D perhaps TRBD1 (6 bases). Trimming stripped 3 bases from V and 9 bases from J, with 12 bases between. Germline CDR1 SGHNT, CDR2 YENEEA. The CDR3 totals 14 residues. The CDR3, as DNA: TGTGCCAGCAGCTTTCGGACAGTGGGTTCACCCCTCCACTTT. Translating it yields CASSFRTVGSPLHF.

DNA of the CDR3: TGTGCCAGCTCCTCCGAAGGGGATGTGGCGGGGCAGCCCCAGCATTTT. This sequence encodes CASSSEGDVAGQPQHF. The V and J genes are TRBV18 and TRBJ1-5; maybe TRBD1 (5 bases). The CDR3 sequence is 16 residues long. Looked up from germline, CDR1 is KGHSH and CDR2 is LQKENI. The V and J ends lost 6 bases and 7 bases respectively, with 22 bases between them.

The J gene is TRBJ2-3, the V gene TRBV3-1 (or the pseudogene TRBV3-2); maybe TRBD2 (7 bases). The CDR3 loop spans 12 amino acids. The V end was cut by 4 bases, the J end by 11 bases, with 13 bases between. Germline V CDR1 and CDR2: LGHDT, YNNKEL (reference sequence). CDR3 sequence (DNA): TGTGCCAGCAGCCTCGAGGGGGGGCTGCAGTATTTT. It is translated as CASSLEGGLQYF.

This clone was detected once. CDR3 loop: CASSSSGGSYEQYV. The CDR3, as DNA: TGTGCCAGCTCCTCCAGCGGGGGCTCCTACGAGCAGTACGTC. This sequence joins TRBV6-5 and TRBJ2-7; 8 bases are a match to TRBD2. V gave up 8 bases and J gave up 0 bases; unmatched junction bases: 6. This CDR3 region has 14 residues. CDR1 and CDR2 (germline): MNHEY, SVGAGI.